A selection of T cell receptor beta chains follows, all from one sample in a study of blood T cell repertoires in COVID-19. Data came from immunoSEQ multiplex PCR; TCRdb stores just in-frame clones and leaves some out. The data hold about 160,000 clones, with approximately 81% observed a single time. Sequenced input: PBMCs or T cells enriched from blood (not recorded which). The source of these receptors is a woman aged 40 to 50 with acute COVID-19. CDR3s include the opening cysteine and the closing phenylalanine or tryptophan. Fields, in order: D gene, J gene, clone size, V gene, CDR3 DNA, CDR3 protein. The D gene is left open where the match is weak. Size is omitted from some rows. Given values are once, few, many or a class for expanded clones.

>-|TRBJ1-1|-|TRBV6-5
TGTGCCAGCAGTTACTTCGGGGGGATGAACACTGAAGCTTTCTTT
CASSYFGGMNTEAFF
>-|TRBJ2-1|-|TRBV11-2
TGTGCCAGCAAGTCTTTCGGCGGGGTATACAATGAGCAGTTCTTC
CASKSFGGVYNEQFF
>TRBD2|TRBJ2-7|-|TRBV6-5
TGTGCCAGCAGTCCTACCGGGACTAGCGCCTACGAGCAGTACTTC
CASSPTGTSAYEQYF
>-|TRBJ2-7|-|TRBV6-5
TGTGCCAGCAGCACCTCGCGAGGAGCCGAGCAGTACTTC
CASSTSRGAEQYF
>TRBD1|TRBJ1-1|-|TRBV6-5
TGTGCCAGCAGCGACAGGGGGCTTTACACTGAAGCTTTCTTT
CASSDRGLYTEAFF
>-|TRBJ1-1|-|TRBV2
TGTGCCAGCAGCAGCGAGGAGTTTACTGAAGCTTTCTTT
CASSSEEFTEAFF
>-|TRBJ1-4|once|TRBV5-1
TGCGCCAGCAGCTTGGATCCCACGGGGGGTAATGTAAAACTGTTTTTT
CASSLDPTGGNVKLFF
>TRBD2|TRBJ2-1|-|TRBV29-1
TGCAGCGCCCCGGGACTAGCGGGCATGACGACGGAGCAGTTCTTC
CSAPGLAGMTTEQFF
>TRBD2|TRBJ2-2|-|TRBV19
TGTGCCAGTAGCGGACTAGCGGGGGTCACCGGGGAGCTGTTTTTT
CASSGLAGVTGELFF
>-|TRBJ1-4|-|TRBV30
TGTGCCGGCTCAGGATCAACTAATGAAAAACTGTTTTTT
CAGSGSTNEKLFF
>TRBD1|TRBJ1-6|-|TRBV11-3
TGTGCCAGCAGTTTGGCGGGGACAGGGGACAATTCACCCCTCCACTTT
CASSLAGTGDNSPLHF
>-|TRBJ2-1|-|TRBV6-5
TGTGCCAGCAGCCGCATTTTACTAGTATACAATGAGCAGTTCTTC
CASSRILLVYNEQFF
>-|TRBJ2-2|few|TRBV19
TGTGCCAGTAGGAGAGGGGACTTCCAGACCGGGGAGCTGTTTTTT
CASRRGDFQTGELFF
>-|TRBJ1-1|-|TRBV2
TGTGCCAGCAGTGATGACAGAAGTAAAGCTTTCTTT
CASSDDRSKAFF
>TRBD1|TRBJ1-3|-|TRBV3-1/TRBV3-2
TGTGCCAGCAGCCTCGCCCCACCAGGGGGTGGAAACACCATATATTTT
CASSLAPPGGGNTIYF
>-|TRBJ2-3|-|TRBV7-9
TGTGCCAGCTTACGGGACTTCACAGATACGCAGTATTTT
CASLRDFTDTQYF
>-|TRBJ2-1|-|TRBV4-1
TGCGCCAGCAGCCAAGACCGGCAGGCTAATGAGCAGTTCTTC
CASSQDRQANEQFF
>TRBD1|TRBJ1-6|-|TRBV3-1/TRBV3-2
TGTGCCAGCAGCCCGAGGGACAGTAATTCACCCCTCCACTTT
CASSPRDSNSPLHF
>TRBD2|TRBJ2-1|-|TRBV2
TGTGCCAGCAGGCTGGGGTGGCTAGCGGGAGGGAATGAGCAGTTCTTC
CASRLGWLAGGNEQFF
>TRBD1|TRBJ2-5|-|TRBV20-1
TGCAGTGCTAGTACAGGGGCATGGGAGACCCAGTACTTC
CSASTGAWETQYF
>-|TRBJ1-1|-|TRBV28
TGTGCCAGCAGTTTACTCTCGGCAGGCCGCACTGAAGCTTTCTTT
CASSLLSAGRTEAFF
>-|TRBJ2-2|-|TRBV9
TGTGCCAGCAGCGTAGTGGGTAGCGGTTCGCAGCCCGGGGAGCTGTTTTTT
CASSVVGSGSQPGELFF
>-|TRBJ2-3|-|TRBV2
TGTGCCAGCAGTGAAGCGCAGTGGACTAGCACAGATACGCAGTATTTT
CASSEAQWTSTDTQYF
>-|TRBJ2-1|-|TRBV28
TGTGCCAGCAGACCCGGGATATACAATGAGCAGTTCTTC
CASRPGIYNEQFF
>TRBD1|TRBJ1-2|-|TRBV19
TGTGCCAGTAGCTGGGACAGGGAGGCTAACTATGGCTACACCTTC
CASSWDREANYGYTF
>-|TRBJ2-4|-|TRBV28
TGTGCCAGCAGCAGAGGAACGAATATAGCCAAAAACATTCAGTACTTC
CASSRGTNIAKNIQYF
>TRBD2|TRBJ2-2|-|TRBV3-1/TRBV3-2
TGTGCCAGCAGCCAAGATAGGAGGGCTAGCGGCTCCGGGGAGCTGTTTTTT
CASSQDRRASGSGELFF
>-|TRBJ2-5|few|TRBV30
TGTGCCTTTAGCCCCGGACAGCAAGAGACCCAGTACTTC
CAFSPGQQETQYF
>-|TRBJ1-1|-|TRBV21-1
TGTGCCAGCAGCAAAGCCCCATGTGGGGCGGGAATAAACACTGAAGCTTTCTTT
CASSKAPCGAGINTEAFF
>TRBD2|TRBJ2-3|-|TRBV15
TGTGCCACCAGCAGAGCCGGGACTAGTCGTGGAGATACGCAGTATTTT
CATSRAGTSRGDTQYF
>TRBD2|TRBJ2-7|-|TRBV19
TGTGCCAGTAGCATAGGGACTAGCGGGAGAGGCGAGCAGTACTTC
CASSIGTSGRGEQYF
>-|TRBJ1-1|few|TRBV20-1
TGCAGTGCTGGACGGGATGGGGGGGCTTTCTTT
CSAGRDGGAFF
>-|TRBJ2-1|-|TRBV27
TGTGCCAGCAGTTTGGCGGGGACCTCCTACAATGAGCAGTTCTTC
CASSLAGTSYNEQFF
>-|TRBJ1-1|-|TRBV29-1
TGCAGCGGTCTTTATCGGACTGAAGCTTTCTTT
CSGLYRTEAFF
>-|TRBJ1-1|-|TRBV11-3
TGTGCCAGCAGCTTAGAGCGGAACACTGAAGCTTTCTTT
CASSLERNTEAFF
>TRBD1|TRBJ2-7|-|TRBV12-3/TRBV12-4
TGTGCCAGTTCGGGACAGCTTCACTACGAGCAGTACTTC
CASSGQLHYEQYF
>-|TRBJ2-1|-|TRBV5-6
TGTGCCAGCAGCTTGTCAGGTCATGAGCAGTTCTTC
CASSLSGHEQFF
>-|TRBJ2-5|once|TRBV18
TGTGCCAGCTTCCGGGACACTCAAGAGACCCAGTACTTC
CASFRDTQETQYF
>TRBD2|TRBJ2-2|many|TRBV5-1
TGCGCCAGCAGCCTAGCGGGAGGGAGCGGGGAGCTGTTTTTT
CASSLAGGSGELFF
>TRBD2|TRBJ2-1|-|TRBV19
TGTGCCACCCGCCCTGGGACTAGCGGGGTTAGCTCCTACAATGAGCAGTTCTTC
CATRPGTSGVSSYNEQFF
>-|TRBJ1-1|-|TRBV5-1
TGCGCCAGCAGGACCGGCACAGGGAACACTGAAGCTTTCTTT
CASRTGTGNTEAFF
>-|TRBJ1-2|-|TRBV19
TGTGCCAGTAGTCCCAGGGTTCAGGGGAACTATGGCTACACCTTC
CASSPRVQGNYGYTF
>-|TRBJ1-2|few|TRBV2
TGTGCCAGCAGTGACATGGACAGTCTCGCCCCTAATGGCTACACCTTC
CASSDMDSLAPNGYTF
>-|TRBJ1-2|-|TRBV5-8
TGTGCCAGCAGCTTTGGAGTTAATTGGCTTTATGGCTACACCTTC
CASSFGVNWLYGYTF
>-|TRBJ2-3|-|TRBV7-9
TGTGCCAGCAGTATCTTGGTAGCGTCTAGCACAGATACGCAGTATTTT
CASSILVASSTDTQYF
>TRBD1|TRBJ2-3|-|TRBV11-3
TGTGCCAGCAGCCACGGCAGGGGGCACACAGATACGCAGTATTTT
CASSHGRGHTDTQYF
>TRBD2|TRBJ2-2|once|TRBV7-8
TGTGCCAGCAGCCATCGGGGGGGCCTACAGAACACCGGGGAGCTGTTTTTT
CASSHRGGLQNTGELFF
>-|TRBJ1-1|-|TRBV3-1/TRBV3-2
TGTGCCAGCAGCCATTTTGCTGCGTACACTGAAGCTTTCTTT
CASSHFAAYTEAFF
>-|TRBJ2-3|-|TRBV3-1/TRBV3-2
TGTGCCAGCAGCCAAGATTTGACAGTTACAGATACGCAGTATTTT
CASSQDLTVTDTQYF
>TRBD2|TRBJ2-2|-|TRBV4-1
TGCGCCAGCAGCCAACTAGCGGGGCCTTTAGGTACCGGGGAGCTGTTTTTT
CASSQLAGPLGTGELFF
>TRBD1|TRBJ1-2|-|TRBV20-1
TGCAGTGCTACAGGGGGCTATGGCTACACCTTC
CSATGGYGYTF
>TRBD2|TRBJ2-1|-|TRBV7-9
TGTGCCAGCAGCCTACTAGCGGGAGCGTCCTACAATGAGCAGTTCTTC
CASSLLAGASYNEQFF
>-|TRBJ1-3|-|TRBV25-1
TGTGCCAGCAGTTCTGGACAGTCTGGAAACACCATATATTTT
CASSSGQSGNTIYF
>TRBD2|TRBJ2-7|-|TRBV6-6
TGTGCCAGCAGTCATACTAGCGGGAGGGCCCCTCGTGTGGGGGAGCAGTACTTC
CASSHTSGRAPRVGEQYF